The next 22 T cell receptor beta chains were all read from a single sample in a study of CD8+CD57+ T cells in acquired aplastic anemia. Genomic DNA acted as the template from which TCR beta VDJ combination and CDR3 sequence profiling were carried out. MiXCR, applied by TCRdb to the reads, yields one record per CDR3 protein. The sample lists about 210,000 distinct CDR3 sequences, approximately 57% occurring once. Source material: sorted CD4+, CD8+, or CD8+CD57+ T cells (not recorded which) from PBMCs. These receptors were collected from a human donor in good health.

In its sample, this clonotype was seen once. The chain couples TRBV5-5 to TRBJ2-5, with D perhaps assigned TRBD1 or TRBD2 (6 bases each). Deletions cut 3 bases from V and 5 bases from J, with 14 bases between. Germline V CDR1 and CDR2: SGHKS, YYEKEE (reference sequence). This CDR3 spans 14 amino acids. CDR3 nucleotides: TGTGCCAGCAGCTCTTGGGGGGCCCAGGAGACCCAGTACTTC. Its translation is CASSSWGAQETQYF.

J is TRBJ2-2 and V is TRBV7-8, with TRBD2 matching 10 bases. With 0 bases clipped from V and 6 bases from J, the junction kept 4 bases outside the gene matches. The CDR3 length is 16 residues. Germline CDR1 SGHVS, CDR2 FQNEAQ. The CDR3 coding sequence is TGTGCCAGCAGCTTAGCGGCGACTAGCGGGCCCGGGGAGCTGTTTTTT. This translates into CASSLAATSGPGELFF.

J is TRBJ2-7 and V is TRBV24-1; D is possibly TRBD1 (6 bases). V lost 4 bases, J lost 3 bases, and 18 bases lay in between. Germline V gene lookup returns CDR1 KGHDR and CDR2 SFDVKD. This CDR3 has 16 residues. The CDR3 protein is CATSDSRGLGLYEQYF. The CDR3 region has the DNA TGTGCCACCAGTGACTCCAGGGGTCTAGGCCTCTACGAGCAGTACTTC.

The chain recombines TRBV10-3 with TRBJ1-1, with 7 bases identical to TRBD1. Germline V gene data show CDR1 as ENHRY and CDR2 as SYGVKD. The CDR3 spans 13 residues. After removal of 1 base from V and 4 bases from J, the junction contained 0 bases not matched to a gene. In DNA form, the CDR3 reads TGTGCCATCAGTGAGTGGGACAGCACTGAAGCTTTCTTT. It yields the protein CAISEWDSTEAFF.

The chain has TRBV19 and TRBJ2-6; D is undetermined. Germline loops: CDR1 LNHDA, CDR2 SQIVND (reference sequence). Trimming removed 6 bases at V and 0 bases at J, with 6 bases between. The CDR3 has 14 residues. The CDR3, as DNA: TGTGCCAGTAGGGGGTCCTCTGGGGCCAACGTCCTGACTTTC. Translation: CASRGSSGANVLTF. The entire variable domain, with the rest obtained from reference TRBV19 and TRBJ2-6, is as follows: DGGITQSPKYLFRKEGQNVTLSCEQNLNHDAMYWYRQDPGQGLRLIYYSQIVNDFQKGDIAEGYSVSREKKESFPLTVTSAQKNPTAFYLCASRGSSGANVLTFGAGSRLTVL.

This clonotype has a count of ten or more. The rearrangement uses TRBV6-1 and TRBJ2-7, with D maybe TRBD1 (5 bases). V dropped 4 bases and J dropped 3 bases, with 13 bases sitting between them. Per the germline V gene, CDR1 is MNHNS and CDR2 is SASEGT. The CDR3 extends over 14 amino acids. Here the CDR3 reads CASSGGQEHYEQYF. The CDR3 DNA is TGTGCCAGCAGTGGGGGCCAAGAACACTACGAGCAGTACTTC.

This clonotype is a singleton in its sample. The rearrangement joins TRBV20-1 to TRBJ2-7; D is possibly TRBD1 (6 bases). Germline V CDR1 and CDR2: DFQATT, SNEGSKA (reference sequence). V lost 0 bases and J lost 0, with 15 bases in between. CDR3 length: 16 amino acids. CDR3 amino acids: CSARDLRGTSSYEQYF. The CDR3 bases are TGCAGTGCTAGAGATCTCAGGGGCACGAGCTCCTACGAGCAGTACTTC.

This clonotype was recorded once. The rearrangement joins TRBV7-2 to TRBJ2-7; TRBD1 agrees at 8 bases. The CDR3 contains 15 residues. V gave up 1 base and J gave up 2 bases; unmatched junction bases: 4. CDR1 and CDR2 (germline): SGHTA, FQGNSA. CDR3 coding DNA: TGTGCCAGCAGCTTAGTTGGACAGGGAACCTACGAGCAGTACTTC. It is translated as CASSLVGQGTYEQYF.

This clonotype appeared once. This chain uses TRBV20-1 with TRBJ2-7; maybe TRBD2 (6 bases). Germline lookup yields CDR1 DFQATT and CDR2 SNEGSKA (reference sequence). Trimming removed 7 bases at V and 1 base at J, with 17 bases between. The CDR3 has 14 amino acids. CDR3: CSVLPAGRSYEQYF. The CDR3 coding sequence is TGCAGTGTATTACCAGCGGGCCGATCCTACGAGCAGTACTTC.

This chain links TRBV20-1 with TRBJ2-7, with 9 bases fitting TRBD2. This CDR3 spans 15 amino acids. Per the germline V gene, CDR1 is DFQATT and CDR2 is SNEGSKA (reference sequence). J gave up 7 bases and V 2 bases, and 12 bases lay outside the gene matches. The CDR3 sequence is CSARPRVAGVGEQYF. The CDR3 DNA follows: TGCAGTGCTAGACCCCGGGTAGCGGGAGTCGGGGAGCAGTACTTC.

V gene TRBV5-1 combines with J gene TRBJ2-7, with D possibly called TRBD1 or TRBD2 (5 bases each). Looked up from germline, CDR1 is SGHRS and CDR2 is YFSETQ. The CDR3 spans 13 residues. The germline V and J ends were trimmed by 4 bases and 7 bases, with 15 bases remaining between them. Here the CDR3 DNA reads TGCGCCAGCAGCGCAGGCCAATGGGGGGAGCAGTACTTC. Translation: CASSAGQWGEQYF.

The rearrangement links TRBV5-1 to TRBJ2-7, with 11 bases fitting TRBD1. Losses at the gene ends were 4 bases for V and 2 bases for J; bases not matched to a gene: 5. The CDR3 has 15 amino acids. Germline values: CDR1 SGHRS, CDR2 YFSETQ. This CDR3 is CASSGGQGVTYEQYF. Written as DNA, the CDR3 is TGCGCCAGCAGCGGGGGACAGGGGGTTACCTACGAGCAGTACTTC.

J is TRBJ2-1 and V is TRBV7-6; 14 bases agree with TRBD2. V was clipped by 6 bases and J by 8 bases; unmatched bases: 6. In germline, CDR1 is SGHVS, CDR2 FNYEAQ. The CDR3 is 15 amino acids. The DNA of the CDR3 is TGTGCCAGCAGTTTCGGGACTAGCGGGAGCCATGAGCAGTTCTTC. Its translation is CASSFGTSGSHEQFF.

This clonotype was observed a handful of times. The chain has TRBV19 and TRBJ1-1, with D tentatively TRBD1 (6 bases). The CDR3 is 16 amino acids. Per the germline V gene, CDR1 is LNHDA and CDR2 is SQIVND (reference sequence). The ends were cut back, 5 bases at V and 4 bases at J, with 20 bases in the middle. The CDR3 is CASSSSTGLGGTEAFF. CDR3 bases: TGTGCCAGTAGTTCCAGCACAGGGCTGGGAGGCACTGAAGCTTTCTTT. The whole variable domain, filled in from reference TRBV19 and TRBJ1-1, reads DGGITQSPKYLFRKEGQNVTLSCEQNLNHDAMYWYRQDPGQGLRLIYYSQIVNDFQKGDIAEGYSVSREKKESFPLTVTSAQKNPTAFYLCASSSSTGLGGTEAFFGQGTRLTVV.

The chain recombines TRBV4-1 with TRBJ2-3, with 12 nucleotides matching TRBD2. V was pared by 1 base and J by 2 bases, with 7 bases of the junction left unmatched. Germline V gene lookup returns CDR1 MGHRA and CDR2 YSYEKL. This CDR3 is built from 18 residues. The CDR3 loop is CASSQVGASGGDTDTQYF. The CDR3 DNA reads as TGCGCCAGCAGCCAAGTCGGGGCTAGCGGGGGGGACACAGATACGCAGTATTTT.

This sequence joins TRBV2 and TRBJ2-1; TRBD2 matches at 10 bases. The junction had 4 bases not matched to a gene; V was cut back by 6 bases and J by 2 bases. Per the germline V gene, CDR1 is SNHLY and CDR2 is FYNNEI. This CDR3 has 15 residues. This CDR3 reads CASRESGGAYNEQFF. In nucleotides, the CDR3 is TGTGCCAGCAGAGAAAGCGGGGGGGCCTACAATGAGCAGTTCTTC. Complete variable domain (other parts from reference TRBV2 and TRBJ2-1): EPEVTQTPSHQVTQMGQEVILRCVPISNHLYFYWYRQILGQKVEFLVSFYNNEISEKSEIFDDQFSVERPDGSNFTLKIRSTKLEDSAMYFCASRESGGAYNEQFFGPGTRLTVL.

This chain uses TRBV7-9 with TRBJ2-7, with TRBD1 identical over 8 bases. Germline V gives CDR1 SEHNR, CDR2 FQNEAQ (reference sequence). The CDR3 is made up of 20 amino acids. J was trimmed by 2 bases and V by 4 bases; bases with no gene match: 22. CDR3 nucleotides: TGTGCCAGCAGCTCCTTTAGGGCTTCTACCGGGACAGGAACCACCTACGAGCAGTACTTC. It yields the protein CASSSFRASTGTGTTYEQYF.

Note on this clonotype: The junction departs from the called germline gene at one end, perhaps through a read error. The genes are TRBV7-2 and TRBJ1-2, with 8 bases fitting TRBD1. This CDR3 contains 15 residues. Germline lookup yields CDR1 SGHTA and CDR2 FQGNSA. The CDR3 bases are TGTGCCAGCAGCTCCTTCAATCAGGGGGCAGCTGGCCACACCTTC. This sequence encodes CASSSFNQGAAGHTF.

This clonotype was picked up many times. The V call is TRBV2, the J call TRBJ1-1; the D is unclear. Trimming stripped 4 bases from V and 1 base from J, with 7 bases between. There are 13 residues in the CDR3. CDR1 and CDR2 (germline): SNHLY, FYNNEI. The CDR3 coding sequence is TGTGCCAGCAGTGTAGCTACGAACACTGAAGCTTTCTTT. It is translated as CASSVATNTEAFF.

This clonotype was counted ten times or more. The genes are TRBV27 and TRBJ2-3, with D possibly TRBD2 on 5 matching bases. Germline CDR1 reads MNHEY; CDR2 reads SMNVEV (reference sequence). This CDR3 contains 14 residues. V was pared by 1 base and J by 4 bases, with 9 bases between. As DNA, the CDR3 is TGTGCCAGCAGTTTATTCGGGGTTTCAGATACGCAGTATTTT. This sequence encodes CASSLFGVSDTQYF.

This clonotype occurred a few times. V usage is TRBV6-1 and J usage is TRBJ2-7, with D possibly called TRBD1 or TRBD2 (6 bases each). Germline V gene lookup returns CDR1 MNHNS and CDR2 SASEGT. The CDR3 has 15 amino acids. V lost 2 bases to trimming and J lost 0 bases, with 11 bases between them. The DNA for the CDR3 is TGTGCCAGCAGTGAAAGGGGGGATAGCTCCTACGAGCAGTACTTC. This codes for CASSERGDSSYEQYF.

This chain links TRBV7-2 with TRBJ1-6, with D unresolved. Germline loops: CDR1 SGHTA, CDR2 FQGNSA. Trimming stripped 3 bases from V and 0 bases from J, with 3 bases between. This CDR3 contains 14 residues. The DNA of the CDR3 is TGTGCCAGCAGCTTGAACTCCTATAATTCACCCCTCCACTTT. It codes for CASSLNSYNSPLHF.